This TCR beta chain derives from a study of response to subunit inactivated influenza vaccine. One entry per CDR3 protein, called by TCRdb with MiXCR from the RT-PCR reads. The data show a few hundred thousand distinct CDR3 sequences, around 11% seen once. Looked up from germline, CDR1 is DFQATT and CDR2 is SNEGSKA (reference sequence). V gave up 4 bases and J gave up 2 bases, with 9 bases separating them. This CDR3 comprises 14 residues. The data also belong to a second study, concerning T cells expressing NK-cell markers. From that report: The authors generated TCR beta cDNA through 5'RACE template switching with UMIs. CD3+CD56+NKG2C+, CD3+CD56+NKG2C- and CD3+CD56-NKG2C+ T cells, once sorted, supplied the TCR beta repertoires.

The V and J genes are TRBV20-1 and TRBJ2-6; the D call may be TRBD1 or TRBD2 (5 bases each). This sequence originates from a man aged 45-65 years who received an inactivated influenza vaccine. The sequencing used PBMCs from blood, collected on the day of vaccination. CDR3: CSATGTAGANVLTF. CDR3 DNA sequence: TGCAGTGCTACAGGGACGGCTGGGGCCAACGTCCTGACTTTC.